This TCR beta chain was identified in a study of CD8 T cells in Susac syndrome. It was with random hexamers that roughly 0.45 to 1 ug RNA was reverse transcribed. TCRdb processed the immunoSEQ multiplex PCR reads anew with MiXCR; each CDR3 protein has one entry. The sample records 75,000 to 95,000 distinct CDR3 sequences, roughly nine tenths being singletons. The V and J ends lost 6 bases and 10 bases respectively, with 12 bases between them. The CDR3 covers 11 residues. Germline V gives CDR1 MDHEN, CDR2 SYDVKM. This receptor was identified in a human donor with multiple sclerosis. V usage is TRBV28 and J usage is TRBJ1-2; D gene unclear. Material for sequencing was CD8+ T cells from PBMCs. The CDR3 DNA is TGTGCCAGCAGACACGGAGCCGACTACACCTTC. Its protein product is CASRHGADYTF.